The clone carrying this TCR beta chain was found once. No antigen is known for it. The assay was immunoSEQ multiplex PCR, and TCRdb's table has in-frame clones only and misses some. This sample has several thousand clones, with almost 80% found just once. V lost 4 bases, J lost 1 base, and 5 bases lay in between. CDR1 is SGHTA and CDR2 is FQGTGA in the germline V gene. The CDR3 covers 13 residues. Samples were taken several times over chemoradiotherapy. The entry originates in a study of chemoradiotherapy in HPV16-positive cancers. The study's findings and limits: During treatment, candidate HPV-specific clones and E7-related motifs expanded in tumor.

The receptor was derived from a human donor with HPV-associated anogenital cancer. This sample was gathered from a patient who underwent chemoradiotherapy. The rearrangement links TRBV7-3 to TRBJ1-5; weak D call: TRBD1 (5 bases). In DNA form, the CDR3 reads TGTGCCAGCAGCTGGGACAGCAATCAGCCCCAGCATTTT. Protein sequence: CASSWDSNQPQHF. The variable domain in full, completed from reference TRBV7-3 and TRBJ1-5, reads GAGVSQTPSNKVTEKGKYVELRCDPISGHTALYWYRQSLGQGPEFLIYFQGTGAADDSGLPNDRFFAVRPEGSVSTLKIQRTERGDSAVYLCASSWDSNQPQHFGDGTRLSIL.